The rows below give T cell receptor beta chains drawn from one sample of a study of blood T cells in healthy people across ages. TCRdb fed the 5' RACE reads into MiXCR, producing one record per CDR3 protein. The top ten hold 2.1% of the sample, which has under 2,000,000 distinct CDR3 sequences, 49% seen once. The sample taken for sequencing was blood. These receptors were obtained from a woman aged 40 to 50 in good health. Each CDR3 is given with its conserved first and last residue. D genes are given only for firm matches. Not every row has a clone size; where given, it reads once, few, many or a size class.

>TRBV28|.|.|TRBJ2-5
CASSSAVTGHLRETQYF
TGTGCCAGCAGTTCGGCCGTGACGGGGCATCTTCGGGAGACCCAGTACTTC
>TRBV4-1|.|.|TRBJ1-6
CASSQDTRSSYNSPPHF
TGCGCCAGCAGCCAAGATACGAGGAGCTCCTATAATTCACCCCCCCACTTT
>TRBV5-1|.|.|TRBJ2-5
CASSLSGQKETQYF
TGCGCCAGCAGCTTGTCAGGACAGAAAGAGACCCAGTACTTC
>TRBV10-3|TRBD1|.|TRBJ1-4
CAISTRDLTGAGSEKLFF
TGTGCCATCTCGACCCGCGACCTAACAGGGGCGGGGAGTGAAAAGCTGTTTTTT
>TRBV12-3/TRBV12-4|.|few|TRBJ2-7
CASSLRGSAYEQYF
TGTGCCAGCAGTTTGAGGGGGAGTGCCTACGAGCAGTACTTC
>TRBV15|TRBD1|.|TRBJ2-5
CATSRGPGQGGYGETQYF
TGTGCCACCAGCAGGGGGCCGGGACAGGGAGGATACGGGGAGACCCAGTACTTC
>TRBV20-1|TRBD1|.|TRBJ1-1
CSADRDRVTEAFF
TGCAGTGCTGACCGGGACAGAGTAACTGAAGCTTTCTTT
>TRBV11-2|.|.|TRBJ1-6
CASSSRGTTPLHF
TGTGCCAGCAGCTCAAGGGGAACTACACCCCTCCACTTT
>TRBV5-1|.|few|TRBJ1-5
CASSTGINQPQHF
TGCGCCAGCAGCACGGGAATAAATCAGCCCCAGCATTTT
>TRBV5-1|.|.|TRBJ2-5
CASHGLTQETQYF
TGCGCCAGCCATGGGCTGACCCAAGAGACCCAGTACTTC
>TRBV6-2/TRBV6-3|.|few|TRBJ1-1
CASSRRGGGSTEAFF
TGTGCCAGCAGTCGTAGGGGCGGTGGGAGCACTGAAGCTTTCTTT
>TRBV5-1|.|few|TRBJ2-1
CASSLETSSSYNEQFF
TGCGCCAGCAGCTTGGAGACTAGTTCCTCCTACAATGAGCAGTTCTTC
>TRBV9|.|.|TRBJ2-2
CASSVEGGELFF
TGTGCCAGCAGCGTAGAAGGCGGGGAGCTGTTTTTT
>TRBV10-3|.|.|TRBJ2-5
CAIMEETQYF
TGTGCCATCATGGAAGAGACCCAGTACTTC
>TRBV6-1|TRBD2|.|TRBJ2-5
CASSPQTSGFALGQETQYF
TGTGCCAGCAGCCCCCAGACTAGCGGGTTTGCCTTAGGGCAAGAGACCCAGTACTTC
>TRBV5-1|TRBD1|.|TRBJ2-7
CASSRDRESYEQYF
TGCGCCAGCAGCCGGGACAGGGAATCCTACGAGCAGTACTTC
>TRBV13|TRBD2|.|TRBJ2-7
CAGRVGGASYEQYF
TGTGCCGGCAGGGTCGGGGGGGCGTCCTACGAGCAGTACTTC
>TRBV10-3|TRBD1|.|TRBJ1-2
CAISLTGGVNGYTF
TGTGCCATCAGTTTGACAGGGGGCGTGAATGGCTACACCTTC
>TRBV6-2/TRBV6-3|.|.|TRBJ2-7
CASRTPSYEQYF
TGTGCCAGCAGAACGCCCTCCTACGAGCAGTACTTC
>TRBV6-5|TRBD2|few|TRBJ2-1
CASSYSTSGGQVNEQFF
TGTGCCAGCAGTTACTCGACTAGCGGGGGGCAGGTTAATGAGCAGTTCTTC
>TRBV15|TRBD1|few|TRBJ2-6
CATSRDGDRAGANVLTF
TGTGCCACCAGCAGAGACGGTGACAGGGCCGGGGCCAACGTCCTGACTTTC
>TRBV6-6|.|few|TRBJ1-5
CASSYRASNQPQHF
TGTGCCAGCAGTTACCGGGCCAGCAATCAGCCCCAGCATTTT
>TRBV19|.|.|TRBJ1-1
CASSPRQSEAFF
TGTGCCAGTAGTCCGAGACAGAGTGAAGCTTTCTTT
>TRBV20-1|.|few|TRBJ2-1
CSAREQYRGRRNEQFF
TGCAGTGCTAGAGAACAATACCGGGGGAGGAGGAATGAGCAGTTCTTC
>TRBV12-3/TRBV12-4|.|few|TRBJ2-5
CASSTQGRGERQETQYF
TGTGCCAGCAGCACACAGGGGCGGGGGGAGAGACAAGAGACCCAGTACTTC
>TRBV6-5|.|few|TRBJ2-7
CATNRGYPISYEQYF
TGTGCCACCAATCGGGGGTACCCCATATCCTACGAGCAGTACTTC
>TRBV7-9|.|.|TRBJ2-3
CASSLGQGRNTQYF
TGTGCCAGCAGCTTAGGTCAGGGGAGGAATACGCAGTATTTT
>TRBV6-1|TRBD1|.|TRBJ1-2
CASSGGTGVGGYTF
TGTGCCAGCAGTGGGGGGACAGGGGTTGGTGGCTACACCTTC
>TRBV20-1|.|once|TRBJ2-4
CSARSGGAKNTQYF
TGCAGTGCTAGATCTGGGGGTGCCAAAAACACTCAGTACTTC
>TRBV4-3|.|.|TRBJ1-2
CASSRNVGGGYGYTF
TGCGCCAGCAGCCGCAACGTGGGCGGGGGTTATGGCTACACCTTC
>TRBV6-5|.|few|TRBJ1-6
CASSYGDTGYNSPLHF
TGTGCCAGCAGTTACGGGGACACAGGCTATAATTCACCCCTCCACTTT
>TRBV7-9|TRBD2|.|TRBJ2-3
CASSTGLAGITDTQYF
TGTGCCAGCAGCACCGGACTAGCGGGGATCACAGATACGCAGTATTTT
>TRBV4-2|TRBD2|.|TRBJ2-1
CASSQTSGGAYEQFF
TGTGCCAGCAGCCAAACTAGCGGGGGGGCCTATGAGCAGTTCTTC
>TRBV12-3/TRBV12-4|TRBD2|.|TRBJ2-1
CASSLAGGLSEQFF
TGTGCCAGCAGCCTAGCGGGGGGGCTTAGTGAGCAGTTCTTC
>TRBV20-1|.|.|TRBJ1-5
CSAGDGVGQPQHF
TGCAGTGCCGGTGACGGGGTCGGACAGCCCCAGCATTTT
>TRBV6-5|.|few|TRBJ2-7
CATTDGSSYEQYF
TGTGCCACAACGGACGGGAGCTCCTACGAGCAGTACTTC
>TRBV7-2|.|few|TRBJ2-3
CASSFHADTQYF
TGTGCCAGCAGCTTTCACGCAGATACGCAGTATTTT
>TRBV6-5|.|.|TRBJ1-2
CASSYSGRKNYGYTF
TGTGCCAGCAGTTACAGTGGACGAAAGAACTATGGCTACACCTTC
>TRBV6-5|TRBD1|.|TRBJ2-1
CASSTTGLNNEQFF
TGTGCCAGCAGTACGACAGGGTTAAACAATGAGCAGTTCTTC
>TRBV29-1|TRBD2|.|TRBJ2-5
CSVEDIGLAGGPQETQYF
TGCAGCGTTGAAGACATAGGACTAGCGGGGGGACCCCAAGAGACCCAGTACTTC
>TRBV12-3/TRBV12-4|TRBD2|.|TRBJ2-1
CASSFAWGGYNEQFF
TGTGCCAGCAGTTTCGCGTGGGGGGGTTACAATGAGCAGTTCTTC